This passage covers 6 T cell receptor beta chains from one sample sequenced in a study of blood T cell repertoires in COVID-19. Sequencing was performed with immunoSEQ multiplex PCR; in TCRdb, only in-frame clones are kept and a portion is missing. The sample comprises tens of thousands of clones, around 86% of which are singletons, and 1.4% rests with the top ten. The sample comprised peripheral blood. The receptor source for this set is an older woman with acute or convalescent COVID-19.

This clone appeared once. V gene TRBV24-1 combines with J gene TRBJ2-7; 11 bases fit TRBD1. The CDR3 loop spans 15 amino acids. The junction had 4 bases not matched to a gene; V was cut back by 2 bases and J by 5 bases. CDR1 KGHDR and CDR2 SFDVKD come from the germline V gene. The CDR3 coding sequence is TGTGCCACCAGTGATTCCAGGACAGGGGGCCACGAGCAGTACTTC. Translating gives CATSDSRTGGHEQYF.

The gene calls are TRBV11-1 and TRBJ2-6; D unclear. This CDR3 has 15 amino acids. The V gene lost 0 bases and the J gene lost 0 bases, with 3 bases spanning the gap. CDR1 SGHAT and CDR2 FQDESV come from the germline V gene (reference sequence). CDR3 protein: CASSLALSGANVLTF. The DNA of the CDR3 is TGTGCCAGCAGCTTAGCACTCTCTGGGGCCAACGTCCTGACTTTC.

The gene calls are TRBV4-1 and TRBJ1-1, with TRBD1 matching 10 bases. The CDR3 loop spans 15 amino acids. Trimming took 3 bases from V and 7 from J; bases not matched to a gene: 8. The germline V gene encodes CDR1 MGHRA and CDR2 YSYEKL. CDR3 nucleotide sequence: TGCGCCAGCAGCCAGCGCGGACAGGGGGTGGATGAAGCTTTCTTT. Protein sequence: CASSQRGQGVDEAFF.

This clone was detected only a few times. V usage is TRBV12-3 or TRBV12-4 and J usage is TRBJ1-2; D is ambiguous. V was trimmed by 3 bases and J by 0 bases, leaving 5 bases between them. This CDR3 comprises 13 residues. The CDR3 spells CASSFSANYGYTF. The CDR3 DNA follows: TGTGCCAGCAGTTTCAGCGCTAACTATGGCTACACCTTC.

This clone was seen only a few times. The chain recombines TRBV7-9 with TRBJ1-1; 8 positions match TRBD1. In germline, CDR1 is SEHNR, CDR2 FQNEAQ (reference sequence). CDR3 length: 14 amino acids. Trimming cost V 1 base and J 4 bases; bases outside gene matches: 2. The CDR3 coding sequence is TGTGCCAGCAGCTTAGGACAGGGGAGCACTGAAGCTTTCTTT. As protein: CASSLGQGSTEAFF.

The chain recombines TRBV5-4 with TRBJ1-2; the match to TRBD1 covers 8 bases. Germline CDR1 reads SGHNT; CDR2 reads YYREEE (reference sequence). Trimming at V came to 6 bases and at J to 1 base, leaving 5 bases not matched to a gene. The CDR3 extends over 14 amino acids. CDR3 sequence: CASNQDRVNYGYTF. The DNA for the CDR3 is TGTGCCAGCAACCAGGACAGGGTTAACTATGGCTACACCTTC.